In this sample, the clone carrying this T cell receptor (beta chain) turned up many times. An end of the junction differs from the germline gene, which may be a read error. Both iRepertoire HTBI primers and Arm-PCR of CDR3 regions were used to build the TCR beta libraries. TCRdb called the multiplex PCR reads again in MiXCR, with one record for every CDR3 protein. The sample lists 250,000 to 300,000 distinct CDR3 sequences; around a sixth were seen once. Germline V gene data show CDR1 as SNHLY and CDR2 as FYNNEI. The CDR3 is made up of 14 amino acids. These data originate in a study of regulatory T cells in long-lasting Graves disease. Stated time point: newly diagnosed GD, antithyroid drugs for less than 3 months. The TCR library was made from RNA extracted from PBMCs. This sample also belongs to another study, concerning T cells in Graves' hyperthyroidism and ophthalmopathy.

This TCR came from a woman in her thirties with Graves disease. V and J are TRBV2 and TRBJ1-1; no clear D gene. The source material was peripheral blood mononuclear cells (PBMCs), sampled at new diagnosis, from a patient treated with antithyroid drugs. The CDR3 sequence is CASSEEGRFTEVFF. The CDR3 region has the DNA TGTGCCAGCAGTGAAGAAGGACGGTTTACTGAAGTTTTCTTT.